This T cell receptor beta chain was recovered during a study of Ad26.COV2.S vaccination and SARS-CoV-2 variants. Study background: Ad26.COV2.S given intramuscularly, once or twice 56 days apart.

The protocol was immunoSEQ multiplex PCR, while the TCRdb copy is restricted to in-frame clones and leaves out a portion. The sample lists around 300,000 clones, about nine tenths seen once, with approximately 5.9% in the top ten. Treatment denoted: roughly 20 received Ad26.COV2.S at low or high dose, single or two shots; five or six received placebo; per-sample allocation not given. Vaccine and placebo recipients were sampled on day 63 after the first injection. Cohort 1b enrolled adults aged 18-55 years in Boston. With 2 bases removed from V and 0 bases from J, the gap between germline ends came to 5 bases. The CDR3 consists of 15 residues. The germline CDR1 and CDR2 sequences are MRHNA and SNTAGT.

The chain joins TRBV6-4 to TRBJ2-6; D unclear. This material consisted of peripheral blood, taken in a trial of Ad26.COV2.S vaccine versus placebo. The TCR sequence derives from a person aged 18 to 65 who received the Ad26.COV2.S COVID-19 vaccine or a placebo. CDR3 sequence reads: CASSDGHSGANVLTF. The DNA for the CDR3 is TGTGCCAGCAGTGACGGGCACTCTGGGGCCAACGTCCTGACTTTC.